One sample yielded the 14 T cell receptor beta chains listed below, sequenced in a study of blood T cell repertoires in COVID-19. Using immunoSEQ multiplex PCR, the repertoire was profiled, and TCRdb retains in-frame clones only, with some absent. The sample has 190,000 or so clones; about 83% are singletons. The specimen was peripheral blood. The receptors come from a woman aged 18-35 years who had recovered from COVID-19.

This sequence joins TRBV10-3 and TRBJ2-7; D ambiguous. This CDR3 is 12 amino acids long. Germline CDR1 reads ENHRY; CDR2 reads SYGVKD. V was pared by 4 bases and J by 4 bases, with 8 bases between. In DNA form, the CDR3 reads TGTGCCATCAGTGGCACTACGTACGAGCAGTACGTC. This gives the protein CAISGTTYEQYV.

The V and J genes are TRBV9 and TRBJ2-7; D possibly corresponds to TRBD1 (5 bases). The germline V gene encodes CDR1 SGDLS and CDR2 YYNGEE. This CDR3 spans 14 amino acids. The germline V and J ends were trimmed by 3 bases and 0 bases, with 10 bases remaining between them. CDR3 nucleotides: TGTGCCAGCAGCGGAGGACAAAACTCCTACGAGCAGTACTTC. It translates to CASSGGQNSYEQYF.

The rearrangement joins TRBV5-6 to TRBJ1-1; D gene ambiguous. The V end lost 6 bases, the J end lost 0 bases, and 15 bases lay between the germline ends. CDR1 and CDR2 (germline): SGHDT, YYEEEE. CDR3 length equals 15 residues. The CDR3 nucleotides read TGTGCCAGCACCTTTTTCGACATCATGAACACTGAAGCTTTCTTT. Protein: CASTFFDIMNTEAFF. Full variable domain (missing parts from reference TRBV5-6 and TRBJ1-1): DAGVTQSPTHLIKTRGQQVTLRCSPKSGHDTVSWYQQALGQGPQFIFQYYEEEERQRGNFPDRFSGHQFPNYSSELNVNALLLGDSALYLCASTFFDIMNTEAFFGQGTRLTVV.

CDR3 nucleotides: TGTGCCATCAGAGGGGACAGCTCTGGAAACACCATATATTTT. Protein product: CAIRGDSSGNTIYF. The chain employs TRBV10-3 and TRBJ1-3; the match to TRBD1 covers 7 bases. The CDR3 has 14 amino acids. The J segment lost 0 bases and the V segment lost 6 bases, leaving 2 bases of the junction unmatched. CDR1 and CDR2 (germline): ENHRY, SYGVKD.

The gene calls are TRBV2 and TRBJ2-7; 8 bases are shared with TRBD1. The CDR3 has 17 amino acids. Germline assignment: CDR1 SNHLY and CDR2 FYNNEI. Losses at the gene ends were 8 bases for V and 4 bases for J; bases not matched to a gene: 19. The CDR3 sequence: CASSTNRGIPVNYEQYF. Written as DNA, the CDR3 is TGTGCCAGCTCTACCAACAGGGGGATTCCGGTTAATTACGAGCAGTACTTC.

This sequence joins TRBV5-1 and TRBJ2-7, with 7 nucleotides matching TRBD2. Per germline, CDR1 SGHRS and CDR2 YFSETQ. The trim removed 10 bases at V and 0 bases at J, leaving 19 bases unmatched. This CDR3 has 17 residues. CDR3 DNA: TGCGCCGGATACAGAGCGGGGACGACAAGAATCTCCTACGAGCAGTACGTC. Its translation: CAGYRAGTTRISYEQYV.

The table lists this clone with a count of one. The rearrangement links TRBV9 to TRBJ2-2; a possible D gene is TRBD1 (5 bases). There are 17 residues in the CDR3. The V and J ends lost 0 bases and 1 base respectively, with 13 bases between them. CDR1 and CDR2 from the germline V gene are SGDLS and YYNGEE. The CDR3 DNA is TGTGCCAGCAGCGTAGGTTGGCAGGGTTGGAACACCGGGGAGCTGTTTTTT. Protein product: CASSVGWQGWNTGELFF.

The rearrangement uses TRBV2 and TRBJ2-5; 9 bases are a match to TRBD2. Germline values: CDR1 SNHLY, CDR2 FYNNEI. The CDR3 consists of 17 residues. Trimming at V came to 4 bases and at J to 5 bases, leaving 14 bases not matched to a gene. The chain's CDR3 is CASSVAASGRIHETQYF. The CDR3 nucleotides are TGTGCCAGCAGTGTAGCCGCGAGCGGGAGGATTCATGAGACCCAGTACTTC.

V and J are TRBV2 and TRBJ1-3, with a weak D call TRBD1 (6 bases). Germline V gene lookup returns CDR1 SNHLY and CDR2 FYNNEI. V was shortened by 4 bases and J by 0 bases, with 16 bases between the two germline ends. The CDR3 is made up of 17 amino acids. CDR3 residues: CASSALPTGNSGNTIYF. The CDR3 nucleotides are TGTGCCAGCAGTGCTCTACCAACAGGGAACTCTGGAAACACCATATATTTT.

This clone was observed a single time. This chain joins TRBV27 and TRBJ2-6; D gene uncertain. Trimming left V 5 bases short and J 2 bases short, with 19 bases between. The CDR3 sequence is 18 residues long. The germline V gene has CDR1 MNHEY and CDR2 SMNVEV (reference sequence). The CDR3 DNA reads TGTGCCAGCAGTGATGCCGGCCTAGTCCTCACTGGGGCCAACGTCCTGACTTTC. Translating it yields CASSDAGLVLTGANVLTF.

This chain links TRBV9 with TRBJ2-1; 7 positions match TRBD1. Looked up from germline, CDR1 is SGDLS and CDR2 is YYNGEE. Trimming cost V 3 bases and J 2 bases; bases outside gene matches: 8. The CDR3 has 16 amino acids. The CDR3 bases are TGTGCCAGCAGCGCTGGCCAGGGGGTGACCTACAATGAGCAGTTCTTC. This codes for CASSAGQGVTYNEQFF.

This clone was seen a single time. Other nucleotide sequences from this sample produce the same CDR3. The J gene is TRBJ2-1, the V gene TRBV5-1; 7 bases match TRBD1. The germline V gene encodes CDR1 SGHRS and CDR2 YFSETQ. There are 15 residues in the CDR3. After removal of 0 bases from V and 5 bases from J, the junction contained 5 bases not matched to a gene. CDR3 residues: CASSLERGRNNEQFF. The CDR3 DNA reads TGCGCCAGCAGCTTGGAGAGGGGGCGAAACAATGAGCAGTTCTTC. The full variable domain, completed using reference TRBV5-1 and TRBJ2-1, is KAGVTQTPRYLIKTRGQQVTLSCSPISGHRSVSWYQQTPGQGLQFLFEYFSETQRNKGNFPGRFSGRQFSNSRSEMNVSTLELGDSALYLCASSLERGRNNEQFFGPGTRLTVL.

This clone was counted at least ten times. The V and J genes are TRBV29-1 and TRBJ1-2; a possible D gene is TRBD1 (5 bases). The CDR3 covers 11 residues. CDR1 and CDR2 from the germline V gene are SQVTM and ANQGSEA. Trimming took 5 bases from V and 13 from J, leaving 17 bases between them. The CDR3 loop reads CSVFKGHVGTF. The DNA for the CDR3 is TGCAGCGTTTTTAAGGGGCACGTCGGCACCTTC.

The chain has TRBV5-6 and TRBJ1-2; possible D gene TRBD1, 6 bases. CDR3 length: 13 amino acids. V was shortened by 1 base and J by 5 bases, with 9 bases between the two germline ends. Germline V CDR1 and CDR2: SGHDT, YYEEEE. CDR3 sequence: CASSLRQVYGYTF. CDR3 DNA: TGTGCCAGCAGCTTGCGACAGGTGTATGGCTACACCTTC.